A single sample gave rise to the 22 T cell receptor beta chains below, sequenced in a study of CD8 T cells in Susac syndrome. Reverse transcription of roughly 0.5 to 1 ug RNA was carried out with random hexamers. In TCRdb, the immunoSEQ multiplex PCR reads were re-called with MiXCR into one record per CDR3 protein. Of hundreds of thousands of distinct CDR3 sequences listed, 85% are singletons. The sequenced sample was CD8+ T cells from PBMCs. These receptors originate from a human donor with multiple sclerosis.

The chain employs TRBV12-3 or TRBV12-4 and TRBJ1-2; D remains ambiguous. V was clipped by 5 bases and J by 5 bases, with 15 bases between them. The CDR3 has 14 amino acids. CDR3 sequence (DNA): TGTGCCAGCAGTGACACCGACCCGGGGTATGGCTACACCTTC. This gives the protein CASSDTDPGYGYTF.

This clonotype was detected once. The chain recombines TRBV20-1 with TRBJ2-7; the match to TRBD2 covers 12 bases. Per the germline V gene, CDR1 is DFQATT and CDR2 is SNEGSKA (reference sequence). The CDR3 covers 15 residues. Trimming removed 3 bases from V and 3 bases from J; junction bases left unmatched: 6. CDR3 sequence: CSARGGTSGFYEQYF. CDR3 coding DNA: TGCAGTGCTAGGGGCGGGACTAGCGGGTTCTACGAGCAGTACTTC.

This chain connects TRBV9 to TRBJ2-1; 10 bases are a match to TRBD1. Germline V CDR1 and CDR2: SGDLS, YYNGEE. The trim removed 1 base at V and 8 bases at J, leaving 9 bases unmatched. The CDR3 runs 16 residues. In DNA, the CDR3 is TGTGCCAGCAGCGTACCCGGGACAGGGGAGGTCGATGAGCAGTTCTTC. Protein: CASSVPGTGEVDEQFF.

The chain recombines TRBV2 with TRBJ2-1; a possible D gene is TRBD1 (5 bases). This CDR3 has 14 residues. V was cut by 8 bases and J by 4 bases, with 15 bases left in between. The germline V gene has CDR1 SNHLY and CDR2 FYNNEI. CDR3 DNA sequence: TGTGCCAGCCTGGTGCTAGGGGAATACAATGAGCAGTTCTTC. It is translated as CASLVLGEYNEQFF. The complete variable domain, with remaining parts taken from reference TRBV2 and TRBJ2-1, reads EPEVTQTPSHQVTQMGQEVILRCVPISNHLYFYWYRQILGQKVEFLVSFYNNEISEKSEIFDDQFSVERPDGSNFTLKIRSTKLEDSAMYFCASLVLGEYNEQFFGPGTRLTVL.

This chain connects TRBV2 to TRBJ2-1; 12 positions match TRBD2. The V gene end was trimmed by 6 bases and the J gene end by 10 bases; junction bases not matched to a gene: 4. The CDR3 has 13 residues. CDR1 and CDR2 from the germline V gene are SNHLY and FYNNEI. Written as DNA, the CDR3 is TGTGCCAGCAGCCTAGCGGGAGGGCGAGAGCAGTTCTTC. Protein sequence: CASSLAGGREQFF.

V usage is TRBV28 and J usage is TRBJ2-7; either TRBD1 or TRBD2 may fit D (5 bases each). V was pared by 1 base and J by 3 bases, with 13 bases between. The germline V gene encodes CDR1 MDHEN and CDR2 SYDVKM. The CDR3 has 15 amino acids. The CDR3 DNA sequence: TGTGCCAGCAGTTTATTGCCGGGGACCCACTACGAGCAGTACTTC. Its protein product is CASSLLPGTHYEQYF.

This chain connects TRBV4-2 to TRBJ2-7; 10 bases are a match to TRBD2. The CDR3 contains 16 residues. V gave up 0 bases and J gave up 5 bases; unmatched junction bases: 7. Germline V gene data show CDR1 as LGHNA and CDR2 as YNFKEQ. The CDR3 DNA is TGTGCCAGCAGCCAAGAGACAGCGGGAGGGACGGACGAGCAGTACTTC. It specifies CASSQETAGGTDEQYF.

The V and J genes are TRBV9 and TRBJ2-7; 9 nucleotides agree with TRBD2. Germline CDR1 and CDR2: SGDLS and YYNGEE. V was clipped by 3 bases and J by 6 bases; unmatched bases: 10. This CDR3 has 15 residues. DNA of the CDR3: TGTGCCAGCAGCGCTACGGGGACTAGCTATGGCGAGCAGTACTTC. Protein sequence: CASSATGTSYGEQYF.

The chain joins TRBV30 to TRBJ2-7; 11 bases line up with TRBD1. V gave up 1 base and J gave up 3 bases; unmatched junction bases: 2. This CDR3 spans 14 amino acids. CDR1 GTSNPN and CDR2 SVGIG come from the germline V gene (reference sequence). Here the CDR3 reads CAWSAGTGGYEQYF. The DNA of the CDR3 is TGTGCCTGGAGTGCCGGGACAGGGGGCTACGAGCAGTACTTC.

The chain carries TRBV11-3 and TRBJ1-1; 7 bases fit TRBD1. The trim removed 1 base at V and 8 bases at J, leaving 4 bases unmatched. Germline lookup yields CDR1 SGHNT and CDR2 YENEEA. The CDR3 consists of 13 residues. This CDR3 is CASSLGVDREAFF. CDR3 in DNA: TGTGCCAGCAGCTTAGGCGTGGACAGGGAAGCTTTCTTT.

The chain recombines TRBV30 with TRBJ1-2; 9 positions match TRBD1. The length of the CDR3 is 12 residues. The germline V gene encodes CDR1 GTSNPN and CDR2 SVGIG (reference sequence). V lost 5 bases to trimming and J lost 6 bases; unmatched junction nucleotides: 4. CDR3 sequence reads: CAWAGQGNGYTF. The CDR3 DNA reads as TGTGCCTGGGCCGGACAGGGGAATGGCTACACCTTC.

The chain uses TRBV4-3 and TRBJ1-4; D is unclear. V shed 0 bases and J shed 7 bases, with 15 bases lying between them. The germline V gene has CDR1 LGHNA and CDR2 YSLEER. The CDR3 runs 16 residues. As DNA, the CDR3 is TGCGCCAGCAGCCAAGAAAAACAACTAGCTGGTGAAAAACTGTTTTTT. Translating it yields CASSQEKQLAGEKLFF.

This chain uses TRBV4-2 with TRBJ2-3; tentatively, D is TRBD2 (5 bases). V dropped 0 bases and J dropped 2 bases, with 12 bases sitting between them. Per germline, CDR1 LGHNA and CDR2 YNFKEQ. The CDR3 sequence is 16 residues long. The CDR3 nucleotides are TGTGCCAGCAGCCAAGAGGAAGGCGGGTACACAGATACGCAGTATTTT. Translating it yields CASSQEEGGYTDTQYF.

The V and J genes are TRBV13 and TRBJ1-2, with TRBD1 matching 9 bases. This CDR3 region has 15 residues. Germline V gene data show CDR1 as PRHDT and CDR2 as FYEKMQ (reference sequence). V lost 2 bases and J lost 4; bases outside the gene matches: 5. The CDR3 protein is CASSLTGTGSYGYTF. CDR3 nucleotides: TGTGCCAGCAGCTTAACCGGGACAGGGAGCTATGGCTACACCTTC.

This clonotype was observed a few times. V and J are TRBV25-1 and TRBJ2-3; 7 bases line up with TRBD2. V lost 3 bases to trimming and J lost 0 bases; unmatched junction nucleotides: 0. Per the germline V gene, CDR1 is MGHDK and CDR2 is SYGVNS. The CDR3 has 14 amino acids. The DNA for the CDR3 is TGTGCCAGCAGTGATAGCGGGAGCACAGATACGCAGTATTTT. It codes for CASSDSGSTDTQYF.

This sequence joins TRBV4-1 and TRBJ1-5; 10 bases match TRBD1. The CDR3 is made up of 19 amino acids. Germline V lookup: CDR1 MGHRA, CDR2 YSYEKL. Trimming at V came to 0 bases and at J to 0 bases, leaving 8 bases not matched to a gene. The DNA for the CDR3 is TGCGCCAGCAGCCAAGATGGGACAGGGGCTCTATATAGCAATCAGCCCCAGCATTTT. Its translation is CASSQDGTGALYSNQPQHF.

The chain has TRBV27 and TRBJ2-3, with 11 bases fitting TRBD1. Unmatched junction bases numbered 10, after V lost 5 bases and J lost 6 bases. The length of the CDR3 is 16 residues. Looked up from germline, CDR1 is MNHEY and CDR2 is SMNVEV (reference sequence). The CDR3 nucleotides are TGTGCCAGCAGTCCCCGGACAGGGGGCATTTCCGATACGCAGTATTTT. As protein: CASSPRTGGISDTQYF.

The gene calls are TRBV3-1 and TRBJ2-3; 7 bases agree with TRBD1. CDR3 length: 16 amino acids. The V and J ends lost 0 bases and 6 bases, in that order; junction bases with no gene match: 9. Germline-derived CDR1 and CDR2 are LGHDT and YNNKEL (reference sequence). CDR3 region: CASSQEGVRGFDTQYF. Written as DNA, the CDR3 is TGTGCCAGCAGCCAAGAGGGAGTCAGGGGGTTTGATACGCAGTATTTT.

This clonotype has just a few counts. The chain couples TRBV9 to TRBJ2-1; D is ambiguous. Germline V gene data show CDR1 as SGDLS and CDR2 as YYNGEE. The CDR3 consists of 12 residues. V was pared by 0 bases and J by 10 bases, with 8 bases between. The CDR3 loop reads CASSVGEDEQFF. The DNA of the CDR3 is TGTGCCAGCAGCGTAGGGGAAGACGAGCAGTTCTTC.

The rearrangement joins TRBV7-8 to TRBJ2-1, with TRBD2 matching over 7 bases. The germline V gene has CDR1 SGHVS and CDR2 FQNEAQ. J lost 2 bases, V lost 3 bases, and 10 bases had no gene match. The CDR3 is made up of 17 amino acids. DNA for the CDR3: TGTGCCAGCAGCTTGTTAGCTGGGGGGGAAGCCTACAATGAGCAGTTCTTC. Its protein is CASSLLAGGEAYNEQFF.

This clonotype was recorded only once. This chain uses TRBV19 with TRBJ2-1; no firm D call. Trimming shortened V by 11 bases and J by 4 bases, and 12 bases separated the two germline ends. Germline CDR1 LNHDA, CDR2 SQIVND (reference sequence). The length of the CDR3 is 12 residues. The CDR3 DNA reads TGTGCCGTGTCGGTGAATTACAATGAGCAGTTCTTC. Its protein product is CAVSVNYNEQFF.

This clonotype has a single count. The chain carries TRBV27 and TRBJ1-2, with a tentative D call TRBD1 (6 bases). The CDR3 spans 13 residues. The germline gives CDR1 MNHEY, CDR2 SMNVEV (reference sequence). V was trimmed by 8 bases and J by 4 bases, leaving 14 bases between them. CDR3 residues: CASGAGTLYGYTF. CDR3 DNA sequence: TGTGCCAGCGGAGCCGGGACACTCTATGGCTACACCTTC.